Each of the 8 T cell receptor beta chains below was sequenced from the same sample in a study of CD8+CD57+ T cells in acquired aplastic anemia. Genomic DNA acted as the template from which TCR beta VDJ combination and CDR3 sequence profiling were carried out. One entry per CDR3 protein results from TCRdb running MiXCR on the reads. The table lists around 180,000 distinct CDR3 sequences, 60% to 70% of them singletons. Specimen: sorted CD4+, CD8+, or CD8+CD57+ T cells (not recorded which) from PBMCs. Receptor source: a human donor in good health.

The CDR3 is CSAPRQGMNTEAFF. DNA for the CDR3: TGCAGTGCTCCTCGACAGGGGATGAACACTGAAGCTTTCTTT. The rearrangement uses TRBV20-1 and TRBJ1-1; 8 bases match TRBD1. The CDR3 runs to 14 residues. V gave up 5 bases and J gave up 0 bases; unmatched junction bases: 5. The germline V gene has CDR1 DFQATT and CDR2 SNEGSKA (reference sequence).

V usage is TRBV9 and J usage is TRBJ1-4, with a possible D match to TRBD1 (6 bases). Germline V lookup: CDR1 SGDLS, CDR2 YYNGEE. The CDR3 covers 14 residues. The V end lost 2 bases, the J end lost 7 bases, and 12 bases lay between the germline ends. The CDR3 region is CASSVSTGSEKLFF. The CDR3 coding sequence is TGTGCCAGCAGCGTTTCAACAGGGAGTGAAAAACTGTTTTTT.

The CDR3 region is CAIRTGTGNTGELFF. The CDR3 bases are TGTGCCATCAGGACGGGGACAGGGAACACCGGGGAGCTGTTTTTT. The rearrangement links TRBV10-3 to TRBJ2-2; 8 bases align to TRBD1. J was trimmed by 1 base and V by 6 bases; bases with no gene match: 4. This CDR3 has 15 residues. Germline values: CDR1 ENHRY, CDR2 SYGVKD.

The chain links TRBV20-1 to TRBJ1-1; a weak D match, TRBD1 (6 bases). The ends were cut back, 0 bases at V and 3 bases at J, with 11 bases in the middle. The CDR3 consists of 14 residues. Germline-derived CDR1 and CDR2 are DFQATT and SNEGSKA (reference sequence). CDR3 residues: CSARDFRGHTEAFF. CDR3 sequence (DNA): TGCAGTGCTAGAGATTTCCGGGGGCACACTGAAGCTTTCTTT.

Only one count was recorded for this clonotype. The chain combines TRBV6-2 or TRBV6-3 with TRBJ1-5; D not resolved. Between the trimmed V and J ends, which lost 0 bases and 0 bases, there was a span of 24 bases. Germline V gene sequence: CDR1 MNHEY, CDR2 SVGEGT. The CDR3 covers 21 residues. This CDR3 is CASSYSSGLAEYSNSNQPQHF. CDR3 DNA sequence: TGTGCCAGCAGTTACTCGTCCGGGCTTGCCGAATACTCAAATAGCAATCAGCCCCAGCATTTT.

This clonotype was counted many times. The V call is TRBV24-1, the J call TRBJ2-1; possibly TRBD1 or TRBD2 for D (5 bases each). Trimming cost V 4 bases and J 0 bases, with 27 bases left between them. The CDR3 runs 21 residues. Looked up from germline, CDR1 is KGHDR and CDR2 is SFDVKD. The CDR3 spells CATSDLPRDADVFVSYNEQFF. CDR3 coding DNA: TGTGCCACCAGTGACCTGCCCCGGGACGCGGACGTGTTTGTCTCCTACAATGAGCAGTTCTTC.

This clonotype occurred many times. CDR3: CASSVSGAVQETQYF. The CDR3 nucleotides read TGTGCCAGCAGCGTCAGCGGGGCTGTACAAGAGACCCAGTACTTC. The chain links TRBV9 to TRBJ2-5; 7 nucleotides agree with TRBD2. The V segment lost 2 bases and the J segment 2 bases; nucleotides outside the gene matches: 6. There are 15 residues in the CDR3. Germline V gene sequence: CDR1 SGDLS, CDR2 YYNGEE. The complete variable domain, with remaining parts taken from reference TRBV9 and TRBJ2-5, reads DSGVTQTPKHLITATGQRVTLRCSPRSGDLSVYWYQQSLDQGLQFLIQYYNGEERAKGNILERFSAQQFPDLHSELNLSSLELGDSALYFCASSVSGAVQETQYFGPGTRLLVL.

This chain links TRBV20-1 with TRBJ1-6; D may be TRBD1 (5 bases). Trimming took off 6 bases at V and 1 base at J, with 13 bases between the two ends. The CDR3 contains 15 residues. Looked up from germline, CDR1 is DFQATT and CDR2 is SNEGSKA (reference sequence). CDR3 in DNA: TGCAGTGCCTCCCGGGGCGCGTCCTATAATTCACCCCTCCACTTT. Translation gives CSASRGASYNSPLHF.